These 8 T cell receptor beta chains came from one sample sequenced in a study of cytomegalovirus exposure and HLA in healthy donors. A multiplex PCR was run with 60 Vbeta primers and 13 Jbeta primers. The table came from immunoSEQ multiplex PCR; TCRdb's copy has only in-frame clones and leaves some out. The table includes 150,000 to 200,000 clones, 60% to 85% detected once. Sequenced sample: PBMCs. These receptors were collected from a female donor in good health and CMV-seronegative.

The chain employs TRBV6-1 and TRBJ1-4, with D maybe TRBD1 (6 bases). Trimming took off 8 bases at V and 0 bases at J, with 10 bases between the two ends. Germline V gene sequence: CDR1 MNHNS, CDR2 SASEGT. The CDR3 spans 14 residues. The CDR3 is CASGRQATNEKLFF. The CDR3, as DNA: TGTGCCAGCGGGAGACAGGCAACTAATGAAAAACTGTTTTTT.

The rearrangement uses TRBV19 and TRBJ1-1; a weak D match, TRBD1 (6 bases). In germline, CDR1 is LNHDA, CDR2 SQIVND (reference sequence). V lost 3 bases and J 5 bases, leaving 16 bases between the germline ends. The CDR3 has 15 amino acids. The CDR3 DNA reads TGTGCCAGTAGTATGGGGCAGGGGAAGAGGACTGAAGCTTTCTTT. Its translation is CASSMGQGKRTEAFF.

CDR3 in amino acids: CASSEQLFGDFRNEQFF. CDR3 nucleotides: TGTGCCAGCAGTGAGCAGCTATTCGGGGATTTTCGGAATGAGCAGTTCTTC. The rearrangement joins TRBV2 to TRBJ2-1; maybe TRBD2 (5 bases). CDR3 size: 17 residues. The V end lost 3 bases, the J end lost 7 bases, and 22 bases lay between the germline ends. The germline gives CDR1 SNHLY, CDR2 FYNNEI.

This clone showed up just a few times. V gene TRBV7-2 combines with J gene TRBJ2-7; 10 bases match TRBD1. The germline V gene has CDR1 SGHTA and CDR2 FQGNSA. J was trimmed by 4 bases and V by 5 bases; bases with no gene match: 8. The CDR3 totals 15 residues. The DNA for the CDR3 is TGTGCCAGCAGCAGCCGGGACAGGGGAAAGTACGAGCAGTACTTC. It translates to CASSSRDRGKYEQYF.

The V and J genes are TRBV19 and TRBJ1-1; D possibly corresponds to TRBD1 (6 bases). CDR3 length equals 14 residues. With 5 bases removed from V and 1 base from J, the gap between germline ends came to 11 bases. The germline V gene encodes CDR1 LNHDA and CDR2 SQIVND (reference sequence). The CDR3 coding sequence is TGTGCCAGTAGTTCCCCGGACAGGAACACTGAAGCTTTCTTT. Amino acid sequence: CASSSPDRNTEAFF.

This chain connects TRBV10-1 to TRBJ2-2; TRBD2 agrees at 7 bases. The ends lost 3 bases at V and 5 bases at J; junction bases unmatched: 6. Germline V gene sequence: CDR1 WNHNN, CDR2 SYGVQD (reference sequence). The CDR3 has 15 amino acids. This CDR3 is CASSDAGVGTGELFF. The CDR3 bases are TGCGCCAGCAGTGACGCGGGAGTTGGAACCGGGGAGCTGTTTTTT.

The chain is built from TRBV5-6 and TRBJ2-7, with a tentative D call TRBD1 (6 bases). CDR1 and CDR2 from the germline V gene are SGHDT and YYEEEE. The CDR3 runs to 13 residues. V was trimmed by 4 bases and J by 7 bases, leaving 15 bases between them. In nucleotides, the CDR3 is TGTGCCAGCAGCAGGGACACGGATGGGGAGCAGTACTTC. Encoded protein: CASSRDTDGEQYF.

CDR3 nucleotide sequence: TGCGCCAGCAGCTTGGAGCCTTACGAGCAGTACTTC. Protein sequence: CASSLEPYEQYF. This sequence joins TRBV5-1 and TRBJ2-7, with D unclear. The germline V and J ends were trimmed by 0 bases and 4 bases, with 5 bases remaining between them. CDR1 and CDR2 from the germline V gene are SGHRS and YFSETQ. The CDR3 is 12 residues long.